One sample yielded the 29 T cell receptor beta chains listed below, sequenced in a study of blood T cell repertoires in COVID-19. The repertoire was sequenced with immunoSEQ multiplex PCR; TCRdb's copy has only in-frame clones and lacks some. The sample includes over 400,000 clones, around 85% of them seen just once. The material sequenced was PBMCs or T cells enriched from blood (not recorded which). The receptors were gathered from a woman aged 60-75 years who had recovered from COVID-19.

This chain uses TRBV6-5 with TRBJ2-1, with 7 nucleotides matching TRBD1. Germline V gene data show CDR1 as MNHEY and CDR2 as SVGAGI. Trimming cost V 3 bases and J 8 bases; bases outside gene matches: 13. The CDR3 runs 16 residues. DNA of the CDR3: TGTGCCAGCAGTTATCAGAACAGGGGACGGGGCTATGAGCAGTTCTTC. Translating it yields CASSYQNRGRGYEQFF.

The chain combines TRBV6-1 with TRBJ1-5, with D perhaps TRBD1 (6 bases). The germline gives CDR1 MNHNS, CDR2 SASEGT. V was pared by 6 bases and J by 6 bases, with 18 bases between. The CDR3 sequence is 15 residues long. The CDR3 sequence is CASRTGQGFGQPQHF. DNA of the CDR3: TGTGCCAGCAGAACGGGTCAGGGGTTCGGTCAGCCCCAGCATTTT.

This sequence joins TRBV5-6 and TRBJ2-5, with D perhaps matching TRBD2 (5 bases). Between the trimmed V and J ends, which lost 5 bases and 5 bases, there was a span of 13 bases. There are 13 residues in the CDR3. Germline V gene lookup returns CDR1 SGHDT and CDR2 YYEEEE. CDR3 residues: CASRRVSGETQYF. CDR3 coding DNA: TGTGCCAGCAGGAGGGTATCGGGGGAGACCCAGTACTTC.

The chain is built from TRBV13 and TRBJ1-2; 8 bases align to TRBD1. The CDR3 spans 15 residues. Unmatched junction bases numbered 9, after V lost 5 bases and J lost 4 bases. Germline values: CDR1 PRHDT, CDR2 FYEKMQ (reference sequence). DNA for the CDR3: TGTGCCAGCAGCGCAGGGACAGGAAACTTCTATGGCTACACCTTC. It specifies CASSAGTGNFYGYTF.

This chain links TRBV21-1 with TRBJ2-7; TRBD2 reflects the table's D call only, with no check against the DNA. TRBV21-1 corresponds to a pseudogene. CDR3 size: 13 residues. For the CDR3, the DNA is TGTGCCAGCAGCAAGGGGGGCTCCTACGAGCAGTACGTC. It encodes CASSKGGSYEQYV.

The chain couples TRBV9 to TRBJ1-2; a possible D gene is TRBD1 (5 bases). Germline loops: CDR1 SGDLS, CDR2 YYNGEE. This CDR3 region has 14 residues. V was trimmed by 1 base and J by 11 bases, leaving 18 bases between them. The DNA for the CDR3 is TGTGCCAGCAGCGTAAAGGGGCGCCTAACCCCTTACACCTTC. It yields the protein CASSVKGRLTPYTF.

The chain uses TRBV5-1 and TRBJ1-3; unclear D gene. This CDR3 comprises 16 residues. Germline V gene lookup returns CDR1 SGHRS and CDR2 YFSETQ. V lost 0 bases, J lost 0 bases, and 10 bases lay in between. CDR3 loop: CASSLGGTYSGNTIYF. The CDR3 DNA reads TGCGCCAGCAGCTTGGGCGGAACGTACTCTGGAAACACCATATATTTT.

V is TRBV2 and J is TRBJ1-6, with D unclear. CDR3 length: 15 amino acids. Germline CDR1 SNHLY, CDR2 FYNNEI. Trimming took off 1 base at V and 10 bases at J, with 14 bases between the two ends. The CDR3 here is CASSEGEARRSPLHF. The CDR3 DNA is TGTGCCAGCAGTGAAGGTGAAGCGAGGAGATCACCCCTCCACTTT. Complete variable domain (other parts from reference TRBV2 and TRBJ1-6): EPEVTQTPSHQVTQMGQEVILRCVPISNHLYFYWYRQILGQKVEFLVSFYNNEISEKSEIFDDQFSVERPDGSNFTLKIRSTKLEDSAMYFCASSEGEARRSPLHFGNGTRLTVT.

The CDR3 sequence is CASTLGGPGANVLTF. DNA of the CDR3: TGTGCCAGTACCTTAGGGGGACCCGGGGCCAACGTCCTGACTTTC. V and J are TRBV19 and TRBJ2-6; TRBD1 is a possible D gene (6 bases). Trimming took 7 bases from V and 4 from J, leaving 14 bases between them. Germline CDR1 reads LNHDA; CDR2 reads SQIVND (reference sequence). CDR3 length: 15 residues.

Comment on this clone: Other DNA sequences of this sample code for an identical CDR3. CDR3 residues: CASSLGQGGEQYF. In DNA form, the CDR3 reads TGCGCCAGCAGCTTGGGACAGGGTGGCGAGCAGTACTTC. The rearrangement joins TRBV5-1 to TRBJ2-7; TRBD1 matches at 7 bases. The CDR3 has 13 amino acids. V gave up 0 bases and J gave up 6 bases; unmatched junction bases: 3. The germline gives CDR1 SGHRS, CDR2 YFSETQ. The full variable domain, completed using reference TRBV5-1 and TRBJ2-7, is KAGVTQTPRYLIKTRGQQVTLSCSPISGHRSVSWYQQTPGQGLQFLFEYFSETQRNKGNFPGRFSGRQFSNSRSEMNVSTLELGDSALYLCASSLGQGGEQYFGPGTRLTVT.

V and J are TRBV5-6 and TRBJ2-2; D unclear. Germline CDR1 and CDR2: SGHDT and YYEEEE. This CDR3 is 16 amino acids long. The ends were cut back, 0 bases at V and 4 bases at J, with 13 bases in the middle. DNA of the CDR3: TGTGCCAGCAGCTTGGACCAGCGACGAAGCACCGGGGAGCTGTTTTTT. It translates to CASSLDQRRSTGELFF.

The rearrangement links TRBV6-5 to TRBJ2-7, with 9 bases that match TRBD2. The V gene end was trimmed by 2 bases and the J gene end by 5 bases; junction bases not matched to a gene: 7. The CDR3 is 15 amino acids. Germline V gene lookup returns CDR1 MNHEY and CDR2 SVGAGI. The CDR3 is CASSYNSGGVHEQYV. CDR3 coding DNA: TGTGCCAGCAGTTACAATAGCGGGGGTGTCCACGAGCAGTACGTC.

In its sample, this clone was seen once. The chain is built from TRBV2 and TRBJ2-3, with 15 bases matching TRBD2. Germline-derived CDR1 and CDR2 are SNHLY and FYNNEI. The CDR3 runs to 16 residues. V trimming: 11 bases; J trimming: 4 bases; junction bases outside the gene matches: 10. Here the CDR3 DNA reads TGTGCCTGCCGGACTAGCGGGGGGGCCGGTGCAGATACGCAGTATTTT. Translating gives CACRTSGGAGADTQYF.

This rearrangement joins TRBV13 to TRBJ1-5; D unclear. V lost 5 bases and J lost 9, with 14 bases in between. CDR1 is PRHDT and CDR2 is FYEKMQ in the germline V gene (reference sequence). This CDR3 has 13 amino acids. The CDR3, as DNA: TGTGCCAGCAGCGTCGGTACCTCCGGGCCCCAGCATTTT. As protein: CASSVGTSGPQHF.

The DNA for the CDR3 is TGTGCCAGCAGTTTCCGGACTAGCGGCACAGATACGCAGTATTTT. The encoded protein is CASSFRTSGTDTQYF. The rearrangement joins TRBV6-5 to TRBJ2-3; 9 nucleotides match TRBD2. CDR1 and CDR2 (germline): MNHEY, SVGAGI. The V gene end was trimmed by 4 bases and the J gene end by 1 base; junction bases not matched to a gene: 3. The CDR3 totals 15 residues.

The chain has TRBV5-1 and TRBJ2-3; 8 nucleotides match TRBD1. Germline CDR1 and CDR2: SGHRS and YFSETQ. The CDR3 extends over 15 amino acids. Germline trimming cut 4 bases from V and 2 bases from J; bases unmatched to any gene: 6. The CDR3 protein is CASSAGQGLTDTQYF. The DNA of the CDR3 is TGCGCCAGCAGCGCTGGACAGGGACTCACAGATACGCAGTATTTT.

The CDR3 DNA reads as TGCGCCAGCAGCACCCCCGGGACTAGTTTTGATACGCAGTATTTT. It specifies CASSTPGTSFDTQYF. The chain uses TRBV5-1 and TRBJ2-3; 8 positions match TRBD2. This CDR3 region has 15 residues. The V gene's germline CDR1 is SGHRS and CDR2 YFSETQ. V shed 4 bases, J shed 6 bases, and the junction held 10 bases outside the gene matches.

V gene TRBV10-3 combines with J gene TRBJ1-2; a weak D match, TRBD1 (5 bases). The CDR3 runs to 13 residues. The V end lost 6 bases, the J end lost 4 bases, and 12 bases lay between the germline ends. Per the germline V gene, CDR1 is ENHRY and CDR2 is SYGVKD. CDR3 nucleotides: TGTGCCATCAGGGGCGGGACCTTCTATGGCTACACCTTC. Amino acid sequence: CAIRGGTFYGYTF.

CDR3 region: CASTSGTKGIQYF. As DNA, the CDR3 is TGTGCCAGCACCTCCGGGACAAAGGGCATTCAGTACTTC. V and J are TRBV6-5 and TRBJ2-4; possible D gene TRBD1, 6 bases. Looked up from germline, CDR1 is MNHEY and CDR2 is SVGAGI. Trimming stripped 7 bases from V and 9 bases from J, with 16 bases between. The CDR3 runs 13 residues.

The chain couples TRBV6-1 to TRBJ2-1; the D gene is possibly TRBD1 (5 bases). Trimming took 1 base from V and 4 from J, leaving 11 bases between them. The germline V gene encodes CDR1 MNHNS and CDR2 SASEGT. CDR3 length: 15 residues. This CDR3 reads CASSEETAYYNEQFF. Here the CDR3 DNA reads TGTGCCAGCAGTGAAGAGACAGCCTATTACAATGAGCAGTTCTTC.

This chain uses TRBV2 with TRBJ2-7; TRBD2 aligns across 8 bases. This CDR3 comprises 16 residues. CDR1 and CDR2 (germline): SNHLY, FYNNEI. V was clipped by 6 bases and J by 1 base; unmatched bases: 11. Written as DNA, the CDR3 is TGTGCCAGCAGGGCCACGGGGGGGGCGTTATCCTACGAGCAGTACTTC. It translates to CASRATGGALSYEQYF.

The rearrangement uses TRBV30 and TRBJ1-2, with D perhaps TRBD1 (5 bases). Germline V lookup: CDR1 GTSNPN, CDR2 SVGIG (reference sequence). Trimming removed 0 bases from V and 4 bases from J, with 24 bases in between. CDR3 length: 18 amino acids. CDR3 sequence: CAWSVQRVGGALGYGYTF. CDR3 nucleotide sequence: TGTGCCTGGAGTGTACAACGGGTAGGAGGGGCACTCGGCTATGGCTACACCTTC. The variable domain in full, completed from reference TRBV30 and TRBJ1-2, reads SQTIHQWPATLVQPVGSPLSLECTVEGTSNPNLYWYRQAAGRGLQLLFYSVGIGQISSEVPQNLSASRPQDRQFILSSKKLLLSDSGFYLCAWSVQRVGGALGYGYTFGSGTRLTVV.

A note on this clone: Other DNA sequences within the sample encode an identical CDR3. The rearrangement uses TRBV5-4 and TRBJ1-3; 10 nucleotides agree with TRBD1. V shed 5 bases, J shed 2 bases, and the junction held 4 bases outside the gene matches. The length of the CDR3 is 15 residues. Germline V lookup: CDR1 SGHNT, CDR2 YYREEE (reference sequence). CDR3: CASSRQGAAGNTIYF. In nucleotides, the CDR3 is TGTGCCAGCAGTCGACAGGGGGCGGCTGGAAACACCATATATTTT.

The chain couples TRBV2 to TRBJ1-2, with D possibly being TRBD1 (6 bases). Germline lookup yields CDR1 SNHLY and CDR2 FYNNEI. V was shortened by 6 bases and J by 6 bases, with 17 bases between the two germline ends. The CDR3 is 14 amino acids. CDR3 residues: CASRLSGGRDGYTF. CDR3 nucleotide sequence: TGTGCCAGCAGACTTTCGGGGGGGCGAGATGGCTACACCTTC.

This chain joins TRBV12-3 or TRBV12-4 and TRBJ1-1; no definite D call. V lost 3 bases and J lost 14, with 13 bases in between. This CDR3 comprises 11 residues. In DNA, the CDR3 is TGTGCCAGCAGTTTTGGAGGGATAGTGTTCTTT. Protein: CASSFGGIVFF.

J is TRBJ2-2 and V is TRBV18; 8 nucleotides agree with TRBD1. The ends lost 3 bases at V and 2 bases at J; junction bases unmatched: 5. The CDR3 runs 16 residues. Germline V gene sequence: CDR1 KGHSH, CDR2 LQKENI. CDR3 bases: TGTGCCAGCTCACCGGGACAGGTGATTAACACCGGGGAGCTGTTTTTT. This translates into CASSPGQVINTGELFF. Drawing the rest from reference TRBV18 and TRBJ2-2, the complete variable domain is NAGVMQNPRHLVRRRGQEARLRCSPMKGHSHVYWYRQLPEEGLKFMVYLQKENIIDESGMPKERFSAEFPKEGPSILRIQQVVRGDSAAYFCASSPGQVINTGELFFGEGSRLTVL.

The chain links TRBV10-3 to TRBJ1-5; a possible D gene is TRBD1 (6 bases). The CDR3 spans 13 residues. V was cut by 4 bases and J by 4 bases, with 8 bases left in between. Germline CDR1 is ENHRY and CDR2 is SYGVKD. This CDR3 is CAISGTGNQPQHF. In nucleotides, the CDR3 is TGTGCCATCAGTGGAACAGGGAATCAGCCCCAGCATTTT.

The chain links TRBV2 to TRBJ2-3; weak D call: TRBD2 (6 bases). Trimming left V 6 bases short and J 6 bases short, with 16 bases between. Germline values: CDR1 SNHLY, CDR2 FYNNEI. The CDR3 spans 14 residues. CDR3 bases: TGTGCCAGCAGCCCCGGGACTCCTGTGGATACGCAGTATTTT. Its translation is CASSPGTPVDTQYF.

The chain recombines TRBV27 with TRBJ2-5; tentatively, D is TRBD1 (6 bases). V dropped 5 bases and J dropped 2 bases, with 9 bases sitting between them. CDR1 is MNHEY and CDR2 is SMNVEV in the germline V gene (reference sequence). The CDR3 is 13 residues long. This chain's CDR3 is CASSLGQQETQYF. CDR3 DNA sequence: TGTGCCAGCAGTCTTGGACAGCAAGAGACCCAGTACTTC.